Presented here are 3 T cell receptor beta chains from one specimen sequenced in a study of PD-1 blockade in mismatch repair-deficient tumors. Profiling relied on immunoSEQ multiplex PCR, and the TCRdb table lists in-frame clones only, not all of them. The sample yields 100,000 or so clones, roughly four fifths seen once. Sequenced material: peripheral blood, taken roughly eight months after starting pembrolizumab. These receptors were collected from an adult with mismatch repair-deficient cancer.

The chain employs TRBV30 and TRBJ2-2; D is undetermined. The CDR3 is 11 residues long. Per germline, CDR1 GTSNPN and CDR2 SVGIG (reference sequence). The V end lost 2 bases, the J end lost 9 bases, and 7 bases lay between the germline ends. CDR3 in DNA: TGTGCCTGGAGTTCTCTGCGGGAGCTGTTTTTT. It is translated as CAWSSLRELFF.

The V call is TRBV5-8, the J call TRBJ2-4; D is unresolved. V was pared by 2 bases and J by 6 bases, with 15 bases between. Looked up from germline, CDR1 is SGHTS and CDR2 is YDEGEE. The CDR3 extends over 15 amino acids. CDR3 residues: CASSFNSQTRNIQYF. The CDR3 DNA follows: TGTGCCAGCAGCTTTAACTCCCAAACACGAAACATTCAGTACTTC.

The V and J genes are TRBV6-6 and TRBJ1-2, with no clear D. Deletions cut 5 bases from V and 4 bases from J, with 5 bases between. Per germline, CDR1 MNHNY and CDR2 SVGAGI (reference sequence). The CDR3 is 11 residues long. In DNA, the CDR3 is TGTGCCAGCAGTGACACCTATGGCTACACCTTC. Translation: CASSDTYGYTF.